This T cell receptor (beta chain) was profiled in a study of lymphopenia after photon versus proton radiotherapy. The study's findings and limits: Better survival with proton therapy was suggested as possible, not demonstrated. After lymphocyte nadir, photon-treated repertoires showed oligoclonal expansion, especially CD8+ Temra.

The V segment lost 4 bases and the J segment 14 bases; nucleotides outside the gene matches: 2. Germline V gene data show CDR1 as MDHEN and CDR2 as SYDVKM. This CDR3 has 13 residues. With regard to this clone: As yet, its antigen is unknown.

Measured with immunoSEQ multiplex PCR; TCRdb has only the in-frame clones, and not every one. The sample yields over 40,000 clones, 92% seen once. The rearrangement uses TRBV28 and TRBJ2-1; 16 nucleotides align to TRBD2. Source: peripheral blood, taken from a patient treated with photon-based radiotherapy. The clonotype originates from a woman in her thirties or forties with cholangiocarcinoma. The CDR3 loop reads CASSSGTSGREFF. For the CDR3, the DNA is TGTGCCAGCAGTTCGGGGACTAGCGGGAGGGAGTTCTTC.